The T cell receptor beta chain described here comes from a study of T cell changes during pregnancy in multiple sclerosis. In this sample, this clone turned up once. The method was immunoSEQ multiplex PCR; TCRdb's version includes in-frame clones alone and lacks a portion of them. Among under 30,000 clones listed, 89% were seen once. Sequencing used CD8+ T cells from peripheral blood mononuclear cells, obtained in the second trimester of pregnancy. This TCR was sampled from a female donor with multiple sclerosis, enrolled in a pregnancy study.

This chain's CDR3 is CASSSGGAFHEQYF. CDR3 nucleotides: TGTGCCAGCAGTTCCGGTGGAGCCTTCCACGAGCAGTACTTC. V gene TRBV27 combines with J gene TRBJ2-7; D call uncertain. Trimming removed 4 bases from V and 5 bases from J, with 15 bases in between. The CDR3 sequence is 14 residues long. Germline CDR1 MNHEY, CDR2 SMNVEV (reference sequence).